This entry is about one TCR beta chain. Antigen specificity is unknown. V lost 0 bases to trimming and J lost 7 bases, with 19 bases between them. The CDR3 sequence is 16 residues long. Germline CDR1 and CDR2: SGDLS and YYNGEE. These data come from a study of cytomegalovirus exposure and HLA in healthy donors. About the research overall: In an early release, HLA-typed donors contributed tens of millions of unique TCR sequences.

The PCR employed 60 Vbeta primers together with 13 Jbeta primers. Only in-frame clones appear in the TCRdb table, and some are missing; sequencing was by immunoSEQ multiplex PCR. The table lists roughly 120,000 clones, approximately 60% of them singletons. The study, taken as a whole, reports: In a later analysis, a missense DCLRE1C variant was linked to TCR beta V- and J-gene trimming. The sole available immune exposure information was CMV serostatus. In a later analysis, HLA-C alleles had the fewest associated TCRs, DRB1 alleles the most.

The V call is TRBV9, the J call TRBJ1-2, with D perhaps matching TRBD1 (5 bases). The clonotype originates from a woman in her twenties or thirties in good health and CMV-seronegative. The specimen was PBMCs. CDR3 sequence reads: CASSVAAHGDSRGYTF. CDR3 DNA: TGTGCCAGCAGCGTAGCCGCCCATGGGGACTCGCGTGGCTACACCTTC.